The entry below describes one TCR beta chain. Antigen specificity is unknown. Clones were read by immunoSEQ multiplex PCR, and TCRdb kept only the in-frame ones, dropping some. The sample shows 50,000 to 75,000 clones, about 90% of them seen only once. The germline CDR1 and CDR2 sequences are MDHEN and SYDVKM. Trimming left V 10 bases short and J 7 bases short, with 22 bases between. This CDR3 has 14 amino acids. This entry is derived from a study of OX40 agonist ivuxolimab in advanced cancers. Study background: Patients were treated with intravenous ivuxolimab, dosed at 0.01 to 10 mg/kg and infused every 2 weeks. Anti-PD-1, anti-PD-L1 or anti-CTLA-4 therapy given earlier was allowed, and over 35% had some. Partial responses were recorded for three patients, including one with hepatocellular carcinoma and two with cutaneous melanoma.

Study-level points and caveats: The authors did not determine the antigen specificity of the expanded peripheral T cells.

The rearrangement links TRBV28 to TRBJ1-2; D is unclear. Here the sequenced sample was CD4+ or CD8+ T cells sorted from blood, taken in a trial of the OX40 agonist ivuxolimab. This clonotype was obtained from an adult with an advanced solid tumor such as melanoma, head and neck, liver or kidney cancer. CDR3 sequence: CATLPAARSGGYTF. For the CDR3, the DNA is TGTGCCACCCTCCCCGCGGCCAGGAGTGGTGGCTACACCTTC.